The entry that follows covers one T cell receptor beta chain sequence. In germline, CDR1 is MNHEY, CDR2 SVGAGI. V was pared by 4 bases and J by 4 bases, with 7 bases between. The CDR3 totals 12 residues. With 60 Vbeta and 13 Jbeta primers, the PCR was carried out. The method was immunoSEQ multiplex PCR; TCRdb's version includes in-frame clones alone and lacks a portion of them. The profile shows around 87,000 clones, approximately 80% of them singletons. These data are taken from a study of cytomegalovirus exposure and HLA in healthy donors. Study summary: When 350 to 500 donors were genotyped, roughly four fifths of them were found to fall in the Caucasian-associated ancestry cluster.

The TCR sequence derives from a man in his forties in good health and CMV-seronegative. V gene TRBV6-5 combines with J gene TRBJ1-1; D gene ambiguous. The sample was PBMCs. The CDR3 is CASSFRRTEAFF. The DNA for the CDR3 is TGTGCCAGCAGTTTCAGGCGCACTGAAGCTTTCTTT.